This is a list of T cell receptor beta chains from one sample in a study of shared clonotypes between healthy human individuals. Generated by immunoSEQ multiplex PCR, the TCRdb table keeps only in-frame clones and is missing some. The data show hundreds of thousands of clones, roughly 72% seen once. Sequencing used PBMCs. The receptors stem from a woman in her 40s in good health. Some clones in this sample may be carry-over from other donors' samples. Each CDR3 is given with its conserved first and last residue. Each record gives: D gene, J gene, clone size, V gene, CDR3 protein, CDR3 DNA. D genes are given only for firm matches. Rows may omit the clone size; those that give it use once, few, many or a size class.

D gene: NA
J gene: TRBJ1-2
clone size: NA
V gene: TRBV5-1
CDR3 protein: CASSFGTGDYGYTF
CDR3 DNA: TGCGCCAGCAGCTTCGGGACGGGAGACTATGGCTACACCTTC

D gene: NA
J gene: TRBJ2-2
clone size: NA
V gene: TRBV10-3
CDR3 protein: CAISESNTGELFF
CDR3 DNA: TGTGCCATCAGTGAGTCGAACACCGGGGAGCTGTTTTTT

D gene: NA
J gene: TRBJ2-5
clone size: NA
V gene: TRBV2
CDR3 protein: CASSREGGETQYF
CDR3 DNA: TGTGCCAGCAGCCGTGAGGGAGGAGAGACCCAGTACTTC

D gene: NA
J gene: TRBJ1-4
clone size: few
V gene: TRBV18
CDR3 protein: CASSPDTNEKLFF
CDR3 DNA: TGTGCCAGCTCACCAGACACTAATGAAAAACTGTTTTTT

D gene: NA
J gene: TRBJ1-4
clone size: NA
V gene: TRBV4-1
CDR3 protein: CASSQGTAATNEKLFF
CDR3 DNA: TGCGCCAGCAGCCAAGGGACAGCGGCAACTAATGAAAAACTGTTTTTT

D gene: NA
J gene: TRBJ1-5
clone size: many
V gene: TRBV4-2
CDR3 protein: CASSQVEGLMGNQPQHF
CDR3 DNA: TGTGCCAGCAGCCAAGTCGAGGGCCTTATGGGCAATCAGCCCCAGCATTTT

D gene: NA
J gene: TRBJ2-1
clone size: NA
V gene: TRBV29-1
CDR3 protein: CSVEASFVNEQFF
CDR3 DNA: TGCAGCGTTGAGGCTAGTTTCGTCAATGAGCAGTTCTTC

D gene: NA
J gene: TRBJ2-5
clone size: NA
V gene: TRBV5-1
CDR3 protein: CASSLAWQQETQYF
CDR3 DNA: TGCGCCAGCAGCTTGGCCTGGCAGCAAGAGACCCAGTACTTC

D gene: TRBD1
J gene: TRBJ1-1
clone size: NA
V gene: TRBV19
CDR3 protein: CASSKTGAGSTEAFF
CDR3 DNA: TGTGCCAGTAGTAAAACAGGGGCCGGGAGCACTGAAGCTTTCTTT

D gene: TRBD2
J gene: TRBJ2-1
clone size: NA
V gene: TRBV19
CDR3 protein: CASRTLGLAGGEQFF
CDR3 DNA: TGTGCCAGTAGGACCCTGGGACTAGCGGGTGGTGAGCAGTTCTTC

D gene: TRBD2
J gene: TRBJ2-7
clone size: few
V gene: TRBV5-1
CDR3 protein: CASSQDTSGRKYEQYF
CDR3 DNA: TGCGCCAGCAGCCAGGACACTAGCGGGAGGAAGTACGAGCAGTACTTC

D gene: TRBD2
J gene: TRBJ2-1
clone size: NA
V gene: TRBV2
CDR3 protein: CASSRTSGINEQFF
CDR3 DNA: TGTGCCAGCAGTAGGACTAGCGGGATCAATGAGCAGTTCTTC

D gene: TRBD2
J gene: TRBJ2-1
clone size: NA
V gene: TRBV11-1
CDR3 protein: CASSTNLLAGGLDEQFF
CDR3 DNA: TGTGCCAGCAGCACCAACCTACTAGCGGGAGGGCTAGATGAGCAGTTCTTC

D gene: NA
J gene: TRBJ1-5
clone size: NA
V gene: TRBV7-2
CDR3 protein: CASSLEGTTNQPQHF
CDR3 DNA: TGTGCCAGCAGCTTAGAAGGGACGACCAATCAGCCCCAGCATTTT

D gene: TRBD2
J gene: TRBJ2-3
clone size: NA
V gene: TRBV10-3
CDR3 protein: CAISAGGVGTSGTRDTQYF
CDR3 DNA: TGTGCCATCAGTGCGGGTGGGGTGGGGACTAGCGGGACGAGAGATACGCAGTATTTT

D gene: TRBD2
J gene: TRBJ2-4
clone size: NA
V gene: TRBV28
CDR3 protein: CASSSGTSKYIQYF
CDR3 DNA: TGTGCCAGCAGTTCCGGGACTAGCAAGTACATTCAGTACTTC

D gene: NA
J gene: TRBJ2-7
clone size: NA
V gene: TRBV7-2
CDR3 protein: CASSLRDTNYEQYF
CDR3 DNA: TGTGCCAGCAGCTTGAGGGACACGAACTACGAGCAGTACTTC

D gene: NA
J gene: TRBJ1-3
clone size: NA
V gene: TRBV28
CDR3 protein: CASSYQGLAGNTIYF
CDR3 DNA: TGTGCCAGCAGTTATCAGGGGCTCGCTGGAAACACCATATATTTT

D gene: NA
J gene: TRBJ1-2
clone size: few
V gene: TRBV6-1
CDR3 protein: CASRPDRSRGYTF
CDR3 DNA: TGTGCCAGCAGGCCCGACAGGTCCAGGGGCTACACCTTC

D gene: TRBD2
J gene: TRBJ2-5
clone size: NA
V gene: TRBV19
CDR3 protein: CASSIDWEGSVTQYF
CDR3 DNA: TGTGCCAGTAGTATAGATTGGGAGGGGAGTGTGACCCAGTACTTC

D gene: TRBD2
J gene: TRBJ2-1
clone size: NA
V gene: TRBV30
CDR3 protein: CAWRGGLVSEQFF
CDR3 DNA: TGTGCCTGGAGGGGGGGACTAGTGAGTGAGCAGTTCTTC

D gene: NA
J gene: TRBJ2-5
clone size: NA
V gene: TRBV10-3
CDR3 protein: CAISVNNGETQYF
CDR3 DNA: TGTGCCATCAGTGTTAACAACGGGGAGACCCAGTACTTC

D gene: NA
J gene: TRBJ2-3
clone size: NA
V gene: TRBV11-2
CDR3 protein: CASSSRLNPQYF
CDR3 DNA: TGTGCCAGCAGCTCGCGACTTAACCCGCAGTATTTT

D gene: NA
J gene: TRBJ1-4
clone size: once
V gene: TRBV25-1
CDR3 protein: CASSELRGATNEKLFF
CDR3 DNA: TGTGCCAGCAGTGAATTAAGGGGGGCAACTAATGAAAAACTGTTTTTT

D gene: NA
J gene: TRBJ2-1
clone size: few
V gene: TRBV18
CDR3 protein: CASSPSLLNTYNEQFF
CDR3 DNA: TGTGCCAGCTCACCATCTCTACTTAACACCTACAATGAGCAGTTCTTC

D gene: NA
J gene: TRBJ2-7
clone size: NA
V gene: TRBV5-6
CDR3 protein: CASSLAGGGMSSYEQYF
CDR3 DNA: TGTGCCAGCAGCTTGGCCGGCGGCGGGATGAGCTCCTACGAGCAGTACTTC

D gene: TRBD1
J gene: TRBJ1-2
clone size: NA
V gene: TRBV2
CDR3 protein: CASTGQGADWGYTF
CDR3 DNA: TGTGCCAGCACCGGTCAGGGGGCTGATTGGGGCTACACCTTC

D gene: TRBD2
J gene: TRBJ2-7
clone size: NA
V gene: TRBV30
CDR3 protein: CAWRDYSYEQYF
CDR3 DNA: TGTGCCTGGCGGGACTACAGCTACGAGCAGTACTTC

D gene: NA
J gene: TRBJ1-2
clone size: NA
V gene: TRBV5-1
CDR3 protein: CASSPALANYGYTF
CDR3 DNA: TGCGCCAGCAGCCCGGCGTTAGCTAACTATGGCTACACCTTC

D gene: NA
J gene: TRBJ2-5
clone size: NA
V gene: TRBV4-3
CDR3 protein: CASSQDLAGRETQYF
CDR3 DNA: TGCGCCAGCAGCCAAGATTTGGCGGGGAGGGAGACCCAGTACTTC

D gene: NA
J gene: TRBJ2-5
clone size: NA
V gene: TRBV18
CDR3 protein: CASSLRGQETQYF
CDR3 DNA: TGTGCCAGCTCACTCAGGGGCCAAGAGACCCAGTACTTC

D gene: NA
J gene: TRBJ2-1
clone size: NA
V gene: TRBV19
CDR3 protein: CASKGNSGTYNEQFF
CDR3 DNA: TGTGCCAGTAAAGGGAATAGCGGTACCTACAATGAGCAGTTCTTC

D gene: NA
J gene: TRBJ1-5
clone size: NA
V gene: TRBV28
CDR3 protein: CANGAGSRYQPQHF
CDR3 DNA: TGTGCCAACGGGGCCGGGTCGCGGTATCAGCCCCAGCATTTT

D gene: NA
J gene: TRBJ2-7
clone size: NA
V gene: TRBV28
CDR3 protein: CASSPPSYEQYF
CDR3 DNA: TGTGCCAGCAGTCCGCCGTCCTACGAGCAGTACTTC

D gene: TRBD1
J gene: TRBJ2-7
clone size: NA
V gene: TRBV7-9
CDR3 protein: CASSLAGQVKRSYEQYF
CDR3 DNA: TGTGCCAGCAGCTTAGCGGGACAGGTCAAAAGATCCTACGAGCAGTACTTC

D gene: TRBD1
J gene: TRBJ2-7
clone size: NA
V gene: TRBV5-6
CDR3 protein: CASSLGQGAYEQYF
CDR3 DNA: TGTGCCAGCAGCTTAGGACAGGGGGCCTACGAGCAGTACTTC

D gene: NA
J gene: TRBJ2-3
clone size: many
V gene: TRBV7-3
CDR3 protein: CASSSGGGITFTDTQYF
CDR3 DNA: TGTGCCAGCAGCTCGGGTGGAGGGATCACTTTCACAGATACGCAGTATTTT

D gene: NA
J gene: TRBJ2-3
clone size: once
V gene: TRBV28
CDR3 protein: CASSQVGRTVDTQYF
CDR3 DNA: TGTGCCAGCAGTCAAGTCGGGCGAACGGTAGATACGCAGTATTTT